The T cell receptor (beta chain) under discussion was sequenced for a study of OX40 agonist ivuxolimab in advanced cancers. The data were produced by immunoSEQ multiplex PCR, yet TCRdb's version contains in-frame clones alone and is incomplete. The sample holds 45,000 or so clones; 88% are singletons and the top ten take around 1%. The receptor was derived from an adult with an advanced solid tumor such as melanoma, head and neck, liver or kidney cancer. Sample: CD4+ or CD8+ T cells sorted from blood, taken in a trial of the OX40 agonist ivuxolimab.

The DNA for the CDR3 is TGTGCCAGCAGCACAGCGGGAATAGTCCAAGAGACCCAGTACTTC. It codes for CASSTAGIVQETQYF. This chain connects TRBV9 to TRBJ2-5; 7 bases map to TRBD2. V was pared by 4 bases and J by 1 base, with 7 bases of the junction left unmatched. The CDR3 contains 15 residues. Germline values: CDR1 SGDLS, CDR2 YYNGEE.